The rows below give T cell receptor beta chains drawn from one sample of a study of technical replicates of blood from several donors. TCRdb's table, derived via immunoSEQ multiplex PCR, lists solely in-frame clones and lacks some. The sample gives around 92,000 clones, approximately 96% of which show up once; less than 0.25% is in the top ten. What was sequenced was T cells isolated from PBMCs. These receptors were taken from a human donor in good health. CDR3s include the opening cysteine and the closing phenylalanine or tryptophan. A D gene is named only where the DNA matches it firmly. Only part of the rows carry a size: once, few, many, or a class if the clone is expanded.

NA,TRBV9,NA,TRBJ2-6,TGTGCCAGCAGCGTAGGTTTGGAGGGGGCGATGTCTGGGGCCAACGTCCTGACTTTC,CASSVGLEGAMSGANVLTF
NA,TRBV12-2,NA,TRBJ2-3,TGTGCAAGTCGCTTAGAACCACGCGATGGACTGCACGATACGCAGTATTTT,CASRLEPRDGLHDTQYF
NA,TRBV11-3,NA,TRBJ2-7,TGTGCCAGCAGCTTACAGGGTAGTCCCTCCTACGAGCAGTACTTC,CASSLQGSPSYEQYF
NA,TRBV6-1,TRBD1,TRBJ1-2,TGTGCCAGCAGTGAAGCGCCTCTAGCAGGGGGCGACTATGGCTACACCTTC,CASSEAPLAGGDYGYTF
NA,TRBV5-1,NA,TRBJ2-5,TGCGCCAGCAGCTTGGCCTTAACAAACCAAGAGACCCAGTACTTC,CASSLALTNQETQYF
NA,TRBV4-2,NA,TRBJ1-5,TGTGCCAGCAGCCAAGACCGGGATCAGCCCCAGCATTTT,CASSQDRDQPQHF
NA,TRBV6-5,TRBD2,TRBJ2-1,TGTGCCAGCAGTTACGCGGGGGAGGCCTACAATGAGCAGTTCTTC,CASSYAGEAYNEQFF
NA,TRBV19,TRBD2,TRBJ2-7,TGTGCCAGTAGTATAGTACTAGCGGGAGTTGACTCCTACGAGCAGTACTTC,CASSIVLAGVDSYEQYF
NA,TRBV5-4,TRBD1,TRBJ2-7,TGTGCCAGCAGCTTGGGGCTGGGGGACAGCAAATACGAGCAGTACTTC,CASSLGLGDSKYEQYF
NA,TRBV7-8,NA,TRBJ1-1,TGTGCCAGCAGCCCGAGAGTTGCCAACACTGAAGCTTTCTTT,CASSPRVANTEAFF
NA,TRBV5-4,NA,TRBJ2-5,TGTGCCAGCAGCCGTTCCGGAAGGCGAGGACAGACCCAAGAGACCCAGTACTTC,CASSRSGRRGQTQETQYF
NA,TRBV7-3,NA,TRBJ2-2,TGTGCCAGCAGCCCGGCCGGGACACTTAACACCGGGGAGCTGTTTTTT,CASSPAGTLNTGELFF
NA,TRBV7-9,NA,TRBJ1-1,TGTGCCAGCAGCGGGGGGTACACTGAAGCTTTCTTT,CASSGGYTEAFF
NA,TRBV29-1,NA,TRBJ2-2,TGCAGCGCCCTTGGTGGGGCAGGGGAGCTGTTTTTT,CSALGGAGELFF
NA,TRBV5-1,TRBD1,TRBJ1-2,TGCGCCAGCAGCTTGGCCAGACAGGGCGGTGCGGATCATGGCTACACCTTC,CASSLARQGGADHGYTF
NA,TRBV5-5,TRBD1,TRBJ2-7,TGTGCCAGCAGCTCGGGACAGGGGACCGACGAGCAGTACTTC,CASSSGQGTDEQYF
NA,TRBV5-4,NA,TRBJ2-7,TGTGCCAGCAGCTTGGCTAGCTCCTCTCCGGAGCAGTACTTC,CASSLASSSPEQYF
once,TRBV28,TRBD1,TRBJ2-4,TGTGCCAGCAGTTCCCCGGACAGGGGAGGAAACATTCAGTACTTC,CASSSPDRGGNIQYF
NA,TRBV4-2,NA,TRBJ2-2,TGTGCCAGCAGCCCAGAGGAGGGCCGGTGGACCGGGGAGCTGTTTTTT,CASSPEEGRWTGELFF
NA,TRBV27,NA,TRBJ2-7,TGTGCCAGCAGTTTATTAGACAGCCGTTATTCCTACGAGCAGTACTTC,CASSLLDSRYSYEQYF
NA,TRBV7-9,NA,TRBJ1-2,TGTGCCAGCAGCTGGGGAGGGCAGGGGAAAAACTATGGCTACACCTTC,CASSWGGQGKNYGYTF
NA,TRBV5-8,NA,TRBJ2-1,TGTGCCAGCAGCAGACTGAGCCCAGCCCTTTACAATGAGCAGTTCTTC,CASSRLSPALYNEQFF
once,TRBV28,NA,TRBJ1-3,TGTGCCAGCAGTCCGCTCCTGGAGGGCTCTGGAAACACCATATATTTT,CASSPLLEGSGNTIYF
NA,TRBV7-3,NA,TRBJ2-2,TGTGCCAGCAGCCCCAACAGGGGGGGAATCGGGGAGCTGTTTTTT,CASSPNRGGIGELFF
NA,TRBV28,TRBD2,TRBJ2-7,TGTGCCAGCAGCCCTTCCGGAGAGCGGGGGGGCCTGGACGAGCAGTACTTC,CASSPSGERGGLDEQYF
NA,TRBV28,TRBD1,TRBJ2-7,TGTGCCAGCAGCCCCCAGGACAGGGTCGAGCAGTACTTC,CASSPQDRVEQYF
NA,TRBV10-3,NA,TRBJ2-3,TGTGCCATCAGTGAGTCGAGGGGCACAGATACGCAGTATTTT,CAISESRGTDTQYF
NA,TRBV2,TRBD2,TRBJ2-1,TGTGCCAGCAGTGAATTTGATGCGGGAGGGCCTCGCAATGAGCAGTTCTTC,CASSEFDAGGPRNEQFF
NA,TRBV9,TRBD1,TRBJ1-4,TGTGCCAGCAGCCTACGACAGGGGGCGGTCGAAAAACTGTTTTTT,CASSLRQGAVEKLFF
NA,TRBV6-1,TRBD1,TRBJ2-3,TGTGCCACCCTAAGGGGGCGCGACACAGATACGCAGTATTTT,CATLRGRDTDTQYF
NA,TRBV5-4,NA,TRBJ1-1,TGTGCCAGCATGCCTATCGAGAGAACCCGGAACACTGAAGCTTTCTTT,CASMPIERTRNTEAFF
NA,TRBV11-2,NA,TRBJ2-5,TGTGCCAGCAGCTTAGGGGGGGAAGAGACCCAGTACTTC,CASSLGGEETQYF
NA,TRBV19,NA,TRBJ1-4,TGTGCCAGTAGTATAGTCAGAAATGAAAAACTGTTTTTT,CASSIVRNEKLFF
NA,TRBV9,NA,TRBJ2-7,TGTGCCAGCAGCCCCGGACTTTCCACCTACGAGCAGTACTTC,CASSPGLSTYEQYF
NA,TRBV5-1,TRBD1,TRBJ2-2,TGCGCCAGCAGCTCGACAGGGGGGGACACCGGGGAGCTGTTTTTT,CASSSTGGDTGELFF
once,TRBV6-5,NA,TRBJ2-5,TGTGCCAGCAGGCGGGGCCAAGAGACCCAGTACTTC,CASRRGQETQYF
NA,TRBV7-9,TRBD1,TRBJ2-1,TGTGCCAGCAGCTCGACAGGGGTAAGCAATGAGCAGTTCTTC,CASSSTGVSNEQFF
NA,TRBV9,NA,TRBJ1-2,TGTGCCAGCAGCGGCGACAGCTCCCATAACTATGGCTACACCTTC,CASSGDSSHNYGYTF
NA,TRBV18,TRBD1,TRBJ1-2,TGTGCCAGCTCACCAAGATTGGAAGAAGACAGGGGGAGCGGCTACACCTTC,CASSPRLEEDRGSGYTF
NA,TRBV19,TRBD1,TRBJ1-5,TGTGCCAGTAGTCGATACACCGGGACAGGGTACTATAGCAATCAGCCCCAGCATTTT,CASSRYTGTGYYSNQPQHF
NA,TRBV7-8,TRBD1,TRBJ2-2,TGTGCCAGCACAAGAAGCCGGGACAGAGCTAGAGCCAACGGGGAGCTGTTTTTT,CASTRSRDRARANGELFF
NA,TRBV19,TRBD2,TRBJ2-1,TGTGCCAGTAGTACCTTAGCGGGAGATTACAATGAGCAGTTCTTC,CASSTLAGDYNEQFF
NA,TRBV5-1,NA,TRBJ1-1,TGCGCCAGCAGCTTGGGGACACAACTCTACACTGAAGCTTTCTTT,CASSLGTQLYTEAFF
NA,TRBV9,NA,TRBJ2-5,TGTGCCAGCAGCGTAGGTGGTCGGGTTGGACAAGAGACCCAGTACTTC,CASSVGGRVGQETQYF
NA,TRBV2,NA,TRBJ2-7,TGTGCCAGCACAAATCTGAGGGTCTCCTACGAGCAGTACTTC,CASTNLRVSYEQYF
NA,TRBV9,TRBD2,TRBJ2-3,TGTGCCAGCAGCGTAGCTGAGGTCTCGCGGGAGGGCCGCGGGGGCACAGATACGCAGTATTTT,CASSVAEVSREGRGGTDTQYF
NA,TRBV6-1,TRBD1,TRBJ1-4,TGTGCCAGCAGTGCGACAGGGGATGAAAAACTGTTTTTT,CASSATGDEKLFF
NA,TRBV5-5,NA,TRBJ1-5,TGTGCCAGCAGCTTGGTAGACAGAGACAATCAGCCCCAGCATTTT,CASSLVDRDNQPQHF
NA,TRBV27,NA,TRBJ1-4,TGTGCCAGCAGTTTCTACCATCAGGGAGGCGATGAAAAACTGTTTTTT,CASSFYHQGGDEKLFF